This T cell receptor beta chain was observed in a study of blood T cell repertoires in COVID-19. Study overall: The United States, Italy and Spain supplied acute and convalescent COVID-19 samples. From T cells, B-cell-depleted T cells, or PBMCs came the material, which was cDNA or gDNA.

This CDR3 has 16 amino acids. Trimming cost V 4 bases and J 3 bases, with 19 bases left between them. Germline V gene data show CDR1 as SGHTA and CDR2 as FQGNSA. This clone occurred once. In the original workflow: Researchers report that nucleated cell counts were estimated from reference gene primer amplification. TCRdb keeps only in-frame clones here, not all; method: immunoSEQ multiplex PCR. V and J calls and clone size are those listed in that table; D and trimming were worked out from the DNA. The table shows 270,000 or so clones, with about nine tenths occurring only once. V usage is TRBV7-2 and J usage is TRBJ2-7; D perhaps matches TRBD1 (6 bases). The clonotype was recovered from a woman younger than 45 with active or convalescent COVID-19. Sequencing was performed on peripheral blood. CDR3 amino acids: CASSSQPGRGFYEQYF. DNA for the CDR3: TGTGCCAGCAGCTCACAACCGGGCAGGGGATTCTACGAGCAGTACTTC.